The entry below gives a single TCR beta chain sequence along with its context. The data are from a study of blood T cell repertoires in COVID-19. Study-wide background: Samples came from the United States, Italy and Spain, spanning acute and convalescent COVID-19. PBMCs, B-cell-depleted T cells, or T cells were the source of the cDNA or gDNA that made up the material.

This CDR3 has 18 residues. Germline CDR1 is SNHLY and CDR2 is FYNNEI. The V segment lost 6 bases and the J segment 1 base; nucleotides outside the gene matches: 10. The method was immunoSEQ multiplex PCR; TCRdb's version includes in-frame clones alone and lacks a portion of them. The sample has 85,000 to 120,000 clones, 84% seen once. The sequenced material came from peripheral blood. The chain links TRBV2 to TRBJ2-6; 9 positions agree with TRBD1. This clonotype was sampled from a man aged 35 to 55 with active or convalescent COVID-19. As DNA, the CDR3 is TGTGCCAGCAGGAGTACAACAGGGGGCGTATCTGGGGCCAACGTCCTGACTTTC. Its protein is CASRSTTGGVSGANVLTF.